This record concerns one T cell receptor (beta chain) sequence. What it recognizes is unknown. The table came from immunoSEQ multiplex PCR; TCRdb's copy has only in-frame clones and leaves some out. This table has some 1 million clones, about 75% appearing once. The data are from a study of shared clonotypes between healthy human individuals. Study-level results: When naive CD4 clonotypes were compared across a handful of donors, 4% to 5.5% were shared. Among non-shared clonotypes, generation probabilities were lower than among those shared by all four donors. Clonotype sharing across donors was expected to vary with sequencing depth.

Material for sequencing was memory CD4+ T cells sorted from blood. Specified subset: CD45RA-negative fraction. The sequence was obtained from a man in his late teens or twenties in good health.

The CDR3 protein is CASSLGGSQGSWPQHF. Written as DNA, the CDR3 is TGTGCCAGCAGCTTAGGGGGGTCCCAGGGTTCATGGCCCCAGCATTTT. The genes are TRBV7-2 and TRBJ1-5; D may be TRBD1 (5 bases). Deletions cut 1 base from V and 9 bases from J, with 19 bases between. The CDR3 is 16 residues long. Germline V gene data show CDR1 as SGHTA and CDR2 as FQGNSA.